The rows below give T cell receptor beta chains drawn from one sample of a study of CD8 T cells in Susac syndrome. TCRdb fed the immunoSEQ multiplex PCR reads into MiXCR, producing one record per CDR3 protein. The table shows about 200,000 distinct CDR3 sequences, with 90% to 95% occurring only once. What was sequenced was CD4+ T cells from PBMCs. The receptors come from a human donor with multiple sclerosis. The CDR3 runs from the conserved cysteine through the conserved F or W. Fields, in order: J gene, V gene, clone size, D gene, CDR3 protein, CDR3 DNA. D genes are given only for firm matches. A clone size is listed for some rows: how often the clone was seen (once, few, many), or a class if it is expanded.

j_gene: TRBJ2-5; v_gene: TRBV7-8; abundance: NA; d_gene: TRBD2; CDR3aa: CASRPPAGHQETQYF; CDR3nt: TGTGCCAGTAGGCCCCCAGCGGGGCACCAAGAGACCCAGTACTTC
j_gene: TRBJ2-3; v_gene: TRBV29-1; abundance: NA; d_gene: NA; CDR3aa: CSVEALSTDTQYF; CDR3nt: TGCAGCGTTGAGGCTCTAAGCACAGATACGCAGTATTTT
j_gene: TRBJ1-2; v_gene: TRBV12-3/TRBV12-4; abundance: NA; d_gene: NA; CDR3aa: CASSLRGRIYGYTF; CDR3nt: TGTGCCAGCAGTTTACGGGGCCGGATCTATGGCTACACCTTC
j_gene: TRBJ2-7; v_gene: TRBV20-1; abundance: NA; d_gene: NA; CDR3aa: CSGKAGLSYEQYF; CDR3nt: TGCAGTGGCAAGGCGGGATTATCCTACGAGCAGTACTTC
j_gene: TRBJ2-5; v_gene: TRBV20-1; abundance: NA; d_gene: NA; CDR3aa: CSAVLRVQETQYF; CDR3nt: TGCAGTGCCGTATTACGGGTTCAAGAGACCCAGTACTTC
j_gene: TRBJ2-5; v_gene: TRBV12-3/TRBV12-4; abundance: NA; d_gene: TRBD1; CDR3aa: CASRTGAEETQYF; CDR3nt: TGTGCCAGCAGGACAGGGGCTGAAGAGACCCAGTACTTC
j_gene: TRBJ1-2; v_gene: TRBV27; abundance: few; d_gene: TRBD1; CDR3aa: CASSLLTGGGYTF; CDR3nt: TGTGCCAGCAGTTTATTAACAGGGGGTGGCTACACCTTC
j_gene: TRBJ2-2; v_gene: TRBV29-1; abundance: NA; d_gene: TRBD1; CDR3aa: CSSRDRRTGELFF; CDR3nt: TGCAGCTCCCGGGACAGGCGGACCGGGGAGCTGTTTTTT
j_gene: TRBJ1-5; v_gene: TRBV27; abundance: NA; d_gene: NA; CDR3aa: CASSLWGVGQPQHF; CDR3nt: TGTGCCAGCAGTTTATGGGGAGTGGGGCAGCCCCAGCATTTT
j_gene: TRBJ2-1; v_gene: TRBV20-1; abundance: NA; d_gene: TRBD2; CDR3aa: CSALPPGGQTYNEQFF; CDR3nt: TGCAGTGCTCTTCCCCCGGGAGGGCAAACTTACAATGAGCAGTTCTTC
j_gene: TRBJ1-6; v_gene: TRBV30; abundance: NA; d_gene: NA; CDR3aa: CACEPNNSPLHF; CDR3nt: TGTGCATGTGAGCCGAATAATTCACCCCTCCACTTT
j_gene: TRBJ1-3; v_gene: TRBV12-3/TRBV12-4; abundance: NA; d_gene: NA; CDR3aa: CASSLRTVGNTIYF; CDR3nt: TGTGCCAGCAGTTTAAGGACAGTTGGAAACACCATATATTTT
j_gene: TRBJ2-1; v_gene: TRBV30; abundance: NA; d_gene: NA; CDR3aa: CAWRGQRIYNEQFF; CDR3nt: TGTGCCTGGAGAGGACAGAGGATCTACAATGAGCAGTTCTTC
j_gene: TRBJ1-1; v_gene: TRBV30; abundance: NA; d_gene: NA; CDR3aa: CAWKLQVLDEAFF; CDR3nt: TGTGCCTGGAAACTTCAGGTGCTGGATGAAGCTTTCTTT
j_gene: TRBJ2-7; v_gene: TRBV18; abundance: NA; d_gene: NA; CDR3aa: CASSHLGTPGEQYF; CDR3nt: TGTGCCAGCTCACACCTGGGGACACCGGGGGAGCAGTACTTC
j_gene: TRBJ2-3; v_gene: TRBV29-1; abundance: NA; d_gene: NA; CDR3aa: CSVGGSTDTQYF; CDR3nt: TGCAGCGTTGGAGGAAGCACAGATACGCAGTATTTT
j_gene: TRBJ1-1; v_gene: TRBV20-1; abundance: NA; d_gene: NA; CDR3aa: CSAENPTNTEAFF; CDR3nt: TGCAGTGCTGAAAATCCCACGAACACTGAAGCTTTCTTT
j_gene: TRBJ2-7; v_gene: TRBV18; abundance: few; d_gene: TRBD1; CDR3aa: CASSPRDRGSYEQYF; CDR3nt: TGTGCCAGCTCACCCCGGGACAGGGGTTCGTACGAGCAGTACTTC
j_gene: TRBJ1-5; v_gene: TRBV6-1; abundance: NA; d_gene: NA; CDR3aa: CASSGWGNQPQHF; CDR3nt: TGTGCCAGCAGTGGATGGGGCAATCAGCCCCAGCATTTT
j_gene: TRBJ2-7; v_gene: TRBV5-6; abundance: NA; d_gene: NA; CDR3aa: CASSLNHRAYEQYF; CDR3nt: TGTGCCAGCAGCTTGAACCACAGGGCCTACGAGCAGTACTTC
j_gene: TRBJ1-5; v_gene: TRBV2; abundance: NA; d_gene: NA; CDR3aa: CASSPGDQPQHF; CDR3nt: TGTGCCAGCAGCCCCGGGGATCAGCCCCAGCATTTT
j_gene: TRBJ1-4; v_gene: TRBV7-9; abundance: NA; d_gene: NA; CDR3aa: CASSYLPVSTNEKLFF; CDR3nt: TGTGCCAGCAGCTACCTGCCGGTCTCAACTAATGAAAAACTGTTTTTT
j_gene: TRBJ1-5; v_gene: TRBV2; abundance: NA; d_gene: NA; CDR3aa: CASRADSNQPQHF; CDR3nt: TGTGCCAGCCGGGCAGATAGCAATCAGCCCCAGCATTTT
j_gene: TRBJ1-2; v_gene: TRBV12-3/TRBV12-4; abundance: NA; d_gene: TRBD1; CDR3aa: CASSPTGNVGYTF; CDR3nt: TGTGCCAGCAGCCCGACAGGGAATGTCGGCTACACCTTC
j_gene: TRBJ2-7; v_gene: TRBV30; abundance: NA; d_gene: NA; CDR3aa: CAWQGWSSYEQYF; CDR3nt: TGTGCCTGGCAGGGATGGAGCTCCTACGAGCAGTACTTC
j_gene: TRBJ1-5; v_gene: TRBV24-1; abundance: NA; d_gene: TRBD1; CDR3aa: CATSPGQGIQPQHF; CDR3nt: TGTGCCACCAGTCCGGGACAGGGTATTCAGCCCCAGCATTTT
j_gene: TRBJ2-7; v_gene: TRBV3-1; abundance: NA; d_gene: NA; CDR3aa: CASSPDVAPYEQYF; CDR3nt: TGTGCCAGCAGCCCTGACGTGGCTCCCTACGAGCAGTACTTC
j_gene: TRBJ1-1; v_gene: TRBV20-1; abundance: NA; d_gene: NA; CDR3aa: CSAHPHGSLNTEAFF; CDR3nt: TGCAGTGCCCACCCCCACGGATCCTTGAACACTGAAGCTTTCTTT
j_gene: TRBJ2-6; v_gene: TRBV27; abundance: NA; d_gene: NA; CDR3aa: CASRDTHDSGANVLTF; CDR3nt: TGTGCCAGCAGGGACACCCATGACTCTGGGGCCAACGTCCTGACTTTC
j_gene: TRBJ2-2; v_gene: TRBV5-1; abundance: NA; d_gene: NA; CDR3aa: CASSLISGSNTGELFF; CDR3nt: TGCGCCAGCAGCTTGATTAGCGGATCGAACACCGGGGAGCTGTTTTTT
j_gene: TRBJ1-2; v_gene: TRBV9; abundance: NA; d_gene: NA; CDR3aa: CASAPQGSNYGYTF; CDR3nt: TGTGCCAGCGCCCCCCAGGGTTCTAACTATGGCTACACCTTC
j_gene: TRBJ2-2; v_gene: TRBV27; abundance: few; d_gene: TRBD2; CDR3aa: CASSPGLAGVTGELFF; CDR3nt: TGTGCCAGCTCCCCGGGGCTAGCGGGAGTCACCGGGGAGCTGTTTTTT
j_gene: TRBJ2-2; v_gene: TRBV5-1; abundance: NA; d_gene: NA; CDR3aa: CASRLDSTNTGELFF; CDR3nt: TGCGCCAGCCGCTTGGACAGCACGAACACCGGGGAGCTGTTTTTT
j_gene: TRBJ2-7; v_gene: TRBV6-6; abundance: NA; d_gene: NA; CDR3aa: CASSSPWGGASYEQYF; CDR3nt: TGTGCCAGCAGTTCTCCTTGGGGGGGCGCCTCCTACGAGCAGTACTTC
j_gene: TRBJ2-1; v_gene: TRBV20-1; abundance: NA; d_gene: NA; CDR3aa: CSARDKSGDYNEQFF; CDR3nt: TGCAGTGCTAGAGATAAATCAGGGGACTACAATGAGCAGTTCTTC
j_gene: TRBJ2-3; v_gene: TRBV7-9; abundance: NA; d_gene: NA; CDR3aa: CASSSWTPQGTDTQYF; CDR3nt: TGTGCCAGCAGCTCCTGGACTCCGCAGGGGACAGATACGCAGTATTTT
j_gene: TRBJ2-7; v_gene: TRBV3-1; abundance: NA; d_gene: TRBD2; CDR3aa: CASSPGLAYYEQYF; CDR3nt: TGTGCCAGCAGCCCGGGACTAGCGTACTACGAGCAGTACTTC
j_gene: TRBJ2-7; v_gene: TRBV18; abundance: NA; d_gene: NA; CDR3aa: CASSYRDGEQYF; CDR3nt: TGTGCCAGCTCATACAGGGACGGCGAGCAGTACTTC
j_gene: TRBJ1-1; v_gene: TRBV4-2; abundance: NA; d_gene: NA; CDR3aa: CASSHARGATEAFF; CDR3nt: TGTGCCAGCAGCCACGCCCGGGGCGCGACTGAAGCTTTCTTT
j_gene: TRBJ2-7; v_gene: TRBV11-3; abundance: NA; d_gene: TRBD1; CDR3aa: CASSLHDRGEQYF; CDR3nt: TGTGCCAGCAGCCTTCACGACAGGGGCGAGCAGTACTTC
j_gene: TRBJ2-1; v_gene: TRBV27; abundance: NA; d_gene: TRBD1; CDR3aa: CASSFTGGAPDEQFF; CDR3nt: TGTGCCAGCAGTTTCACAGGGGGCGCACCGGACGAGCAGTTCTTC
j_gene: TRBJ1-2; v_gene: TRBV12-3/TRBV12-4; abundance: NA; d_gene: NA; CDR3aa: CASSTAEGYGYTF; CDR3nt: TGTGCCAGCAGTACCGCAGAGGGATATGGCTACACCTTC
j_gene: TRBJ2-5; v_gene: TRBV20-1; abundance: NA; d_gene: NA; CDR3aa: CSARRPRVGTQYF; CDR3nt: TGCAGTGCTCGACGACCCCGGGTGGGGACCCAGTACTTC
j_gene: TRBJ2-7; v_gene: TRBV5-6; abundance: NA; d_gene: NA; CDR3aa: CASSPGLVYEQYF; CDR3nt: TGTGCCAGCAGCCCGGGCTTGGTCTACGAGCAGTACTTC
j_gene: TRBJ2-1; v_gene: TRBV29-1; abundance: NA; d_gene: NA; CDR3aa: CSVGRSGYNEQFF; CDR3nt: TGCAGCGTTGGGCGGAGCGGATACAATGAGCAGTTCTTC
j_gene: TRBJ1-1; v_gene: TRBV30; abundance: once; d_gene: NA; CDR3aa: CAWSKESLMNTEAFF; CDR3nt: TGTGCCTGGAGTAAGGAAAGCCTGATGAACACTGAAGCTTTCTTT
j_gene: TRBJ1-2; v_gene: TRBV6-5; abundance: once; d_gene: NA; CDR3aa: CASSVLGSNYGYTF; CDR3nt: TGTGCCAGCAGTGTTCTCGGGAGCAACTATGGCTACACCTTC
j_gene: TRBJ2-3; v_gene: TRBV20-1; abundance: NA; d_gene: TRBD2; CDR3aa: CSATSGRAGSDTQYF; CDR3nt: TGCAGTGCAACTAGCGGGAGGGCCGGGTCAGATACGCAGTATTTT
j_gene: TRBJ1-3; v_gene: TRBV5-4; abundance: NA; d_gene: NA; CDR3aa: CASSFPSGNTIYF; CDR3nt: TGTGCCAGCAGCTTTCCCTCTGGAAACACCATATATTTT
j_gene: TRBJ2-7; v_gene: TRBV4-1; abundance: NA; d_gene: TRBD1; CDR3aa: CASSQVDRGAQYF; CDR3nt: TGCGCCAGCAGCCAAGTTGACAGGGGGGCGCAGTACTTC
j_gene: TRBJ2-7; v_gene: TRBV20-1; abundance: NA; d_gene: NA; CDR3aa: CSATSGTGYEQYF; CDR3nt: TGCAGTGCAACTTCTGGGACTGGCTACGAGCAGTACTTC
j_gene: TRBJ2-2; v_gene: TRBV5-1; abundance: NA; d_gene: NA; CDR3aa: CASSSYGQNTGELFF; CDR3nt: TGCGCCAGCAGCTCCTACGGACAGAACACCGGGGAGCTGTTTTTT
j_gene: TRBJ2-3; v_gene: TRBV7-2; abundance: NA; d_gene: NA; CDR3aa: CASSPRHPGTDTQYF; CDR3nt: TGTGCCAGCAGCCCACGACATCCCGGGACAGATACGCAGTATTTT
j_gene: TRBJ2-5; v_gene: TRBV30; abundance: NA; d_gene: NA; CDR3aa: CAWRQGETQYF; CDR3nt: TGTGCCTGGAGACAGGGAGAGACCCAGTACTTC
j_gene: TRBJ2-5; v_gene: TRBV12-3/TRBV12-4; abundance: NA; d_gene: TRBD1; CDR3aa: CASSPLTGGQTQYF; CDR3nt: TGTGCCAGCAGTCCCCTGACAGGGGGGCAGACCCAGTACTTC
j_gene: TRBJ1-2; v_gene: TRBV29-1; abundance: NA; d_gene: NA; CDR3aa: CSVEARVRSGYTF; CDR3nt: TGCAGCGTTGAGGCCAGGGTGAGGTCGGGCTACACCTTC
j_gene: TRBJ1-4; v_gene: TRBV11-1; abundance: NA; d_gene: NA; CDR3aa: CASSLGTLREKLFF; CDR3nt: TGTGCCAGCAGCCTCGGGACACTCCGTGAAAAACTGTTTTTT